This record concerns one T cell receptor (beta chain) sequence. V lost 2 bases and J lost 5; bases outside the gene matches: 8. Germline CDR1 and CDR2: SQVTM and ANQGSEA. The CDR3 extends over 15 amino acids. The assay was immunoSEQ multiplex PCR, and TCRdb's table has in-frame clones only and misses some. Here the sample spans several thousand clones, around three quarters being singletons. The sample is drawn from a study of control samples from healthy donors and cancer patients. This clonotype originated in a female donor with melanoma. The sample consisted of formalin-fixed, paraffin-embedded tissue. V is TRBV29-1 and J is TRBJ1-1; 10 bases align to TRBD1. The CDR3 bases are TGCAGCGTTGAAAATCTAGGGGGACAGGGGACTGAAGCTTTCTTT. Translating it yields CSVENLGGQGTEAFF. Drawing the rest from reference TRBV29-1 and TRBJ1-1, the complete variable domain is SAVISQKPSRDICQRGTSLTIQCQVDSQVTMMFWYRQQPGQSLTLIATANQGSEATYESGFVIDKFPISRPNLTFSTLTVSNMSPEDSSIYLCSVENLGGQGTEAFFGQGTRLTVV.